This T cell receptor (beta chain) was obtained from a study of blood T cells in healthy people across ages. Across the whole study: There was about one barcoded beta molecule captured by template switching per two T cells. The study, taken as a whole, reports: Strong correlation linked observed beta diversity and percent naive T cells. Diversity figures derived from one million T cells were judged to underestimate the true value.

A second PCR, run for roughly 7 to 11 cycles, used a sample-barcoded 5' primer plus a J-beta primer mix. A template-switch adaptor containing 12 random nucleotides labeled each cDNA molecule. TCRdb processed the 5' RACE reads anew with MiXCR; each CDR3 protein has one entry. The sample has about 1.5 million distinct CDR3 sequences; about 45% are singletons. CDR3 length: 15 amino acids. CDR1 is KGHSH and CDR2 is LQKENI in the germline V gene. V gave up 3 bases and J gave up 0 bases, with 10 bases separating them. In its sample, this clonotype was seen a few times. Its matching antigen is unknown. The genes are TRBV18 and TRBJ2-3; TRBD2 is a possible D gene (5 bases). The sequence came from a woman aged 18 to 35 in good health. What was sequenced was blood. The CDR3 region has the DNA TGTGCCAGCTCACCGGAAGCGGCTAGCACAGATACGCAGTATTTT. Protein product: CASSPEAASTDTQYF.